This is a list of T cell receptor beta chains from one sample in a study of T cell responses to AZD1222 COVID-19 vaccine. Clones were sequenced by immunoSEQ multiplex PCR, and TCRdb holds only the in-frame ones, with some missing. The sample has some 100,000 clones; roughly 90% are singletons. The specimen comprised peripheral blood, sampled 28 days after the second AZD1222 dose. Receptor source: an adult who received the AZD1222 COVID-19 vaccine. CDR3s include the opening cysteine and the closing phenylalanine or tryptophan. The order of the fields is J gene, V gene, CDR3 protein.

J: TRBJ1-5; V: TRBV19; CDR3: CASRQGVGYSNQPQHF
J: TRBJ2-2; V: TRBV12-3/TRBV12-4; CDR3: CASREQNTGELFF
J: TRBJ2-2; V: TRBV10-3; CDR3: CAISETGGDTGELFF
J: TRBJ2-5; V: TRBV5-6; CDR3: CASSFPGGHHQETQYF
J: TRBJ2-7; V: TRBV7-2; CDR3: CASSLVGRNSYEQYF
J: TRBJ2-1; V: TRBV11-3; CDR3: CASSPSRQGSRSYNEQFF
J: TRBJ2-2; V: TRBV28; CDR3: CASSLLVTNTGELFF
J: TRBJ1-5; V: TRBV6-2/TRBV6-3; CDR3: CASSFGQENQPQHF
J: TRBJ1-6; V: TRBV20-1; CDR3: CSASPGTGGGLAYSPLHF
J: TRBJ2-3; V: TRBV18; CDR3: CASSRTGTSGTDTQYF
J: TRBJ2-1; V: TRBV11-2; CDR3: CASSLDGRGPPYNEQFF
J: TRBJ2-7; V: TRBV7-8; CDR3: CASSLDRGGTYEQYF
J: TRBJ1-3; V: TRBV11-2; CDR3: CASSLAGRNTIYF
J: TRBJ2-1; V: TRBV19; CDR3: CASSIVRLVGNEQFF
J: TRBJ1-1; V: TRBV18; CDR3: CASSPSRAGGTEAFF
J: TRBJ1-5; V: TRBV19; CDR3: CASSIVRNQPQHF
J: TRBJ1-3; V: TRBV27; CDR3: CASSPGANGNTIYF
J: TRBJ2-2; V: TRBV11-2; CDR3: CASSRIGQGGLFF
J: TRBJ1-6; V: TRBV20-1; CDR3: CSASGSPLHF
J: TRBJ2-7; V: TRBV11-2; CDR3: CATSRGYEQYF
J: TRBJ1-2; V: TRBV6-2/TRBV6-3; CDR3: CASSYSGGYGYTF
J: TRBJ2-2; V: TRBV15; CDR3: CATSRGQGTSDGELFF
J: TRBJ1-1; V: TRBV7-3; CDR3: CASSPRGQAPRAAEAFF
J: TRBJ1-3; V: TRBV30; CDR3: CAWMHSGNTIYF
J: TRBJ1-2; V: TRBV19; CDR3: CASSLGGSYGYTF
J: TRBJ1-1; V: TRBV7-8; CDR3: CASTAGTGVTEAFF
J: TRBJ1-3; V: TRBV30; CDR3: CAWSVRFSGNTIYF
J: TRBJ1-1; V: TRBV5-1; CDR3: CASSLDRANTEAFF
J: TRBJ1-2; V: TRBV18; CDR3: CASSPSTGNYGYTF
J: TRBJ2-1; V: TRBV28; CDR3: CASRSTSGGYEQFF
J: TRBJ1-1; V: TRBV7-9; CDR3: CASSLVSGSPTEAFF
J: TRBJ1-6; V: TRBV6-1; CDR3: CASSEMLGGNSPLHF
J: TRBJ1-2; V: TRBV7-8; CDR3: CASSRRQGADYGYTF
J: TRBJ2-5; V: TRBV2; CDR3: CASSFQETQYF
J: TRBJ2-3; V: TRBV30; CDR3: CAWNPAGVGTDTQYF
J: TRBJ1-2; V: TRBV6-6; CDR3: CASSYSDRGGHGYTF
J: TRBJ1-2; V: TRBV5-6; CDR3: CASSLAGANYGYTF
J: TRBJ1-1; V: TRBV12-5; CDR3: CASGLFPGMNTEAFF
J: TRBJ2-2; V: TRBV29-1; CDR3: CSAGWANTGELFF
J: TRBJ2-1; V: TRBV19; CDR3: CASSTRLAGTTYNEQFF
J: TRBJ1-5; V: TRBV19; CDR3: CASSSLWDQPQHF